Sequencing of this TCR beta chain was carried out in a study of control samples from healthy donors and cancer patients. This table comes from immunoSEQ multiplex PCR, and its TCRdb copy is limited to in-frame clones, with some not included. In the table there are roughly 120,000 clones, about 89% of which are singletons. The CDR3 contains 16 residues. Germline CDR1 is MNHNS and CDR2 is SASEGT. Trimming pared 2 bases from V and 2 bases from J, leaving 15 bases between. The TCR was taken from a man between 50 and 59 years old in good health. The material sequenced was blood. The chain uses TRBV6-1 and TRBJ1-2; D gene uncertain. The CDR3 DNA sequence: TGTGCCAGCAGTGAATTAGGCGGCAGGAGGAACTATGGCTACACCTTC. It specifies CASSELGGRRNYGYTF.